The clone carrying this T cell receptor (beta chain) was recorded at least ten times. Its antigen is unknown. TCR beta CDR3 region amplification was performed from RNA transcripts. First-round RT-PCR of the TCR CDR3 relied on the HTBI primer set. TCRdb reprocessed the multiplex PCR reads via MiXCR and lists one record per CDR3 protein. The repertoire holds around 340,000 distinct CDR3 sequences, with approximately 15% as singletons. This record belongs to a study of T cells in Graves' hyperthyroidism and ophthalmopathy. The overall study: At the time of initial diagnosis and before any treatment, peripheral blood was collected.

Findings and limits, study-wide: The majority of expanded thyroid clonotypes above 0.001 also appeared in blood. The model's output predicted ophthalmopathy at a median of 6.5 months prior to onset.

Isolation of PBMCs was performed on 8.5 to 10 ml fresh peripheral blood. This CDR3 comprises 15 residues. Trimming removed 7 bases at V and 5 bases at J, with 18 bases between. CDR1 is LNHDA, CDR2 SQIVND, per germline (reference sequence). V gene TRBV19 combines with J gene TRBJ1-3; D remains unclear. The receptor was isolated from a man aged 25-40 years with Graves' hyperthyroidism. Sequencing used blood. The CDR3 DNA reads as TGTGCCAGTACCCAACCCGGCGGATCTAGAAACACCATATATTTT. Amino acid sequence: CASTQPGGSRNTIYF.